This T cell receptor beta chain comes out of a study of OX40 agonist ivuxolimab in advanced cancers. Study-wide context: Every patient in dose escalation had hepatocellular carcinoma, melanoma, renal cell or head and neck cancer.

The CDR3 spans 13 residues. Germline V lookup: CDR1 LGHNA, CDR2 YNFKEQ. V was trimmed by 0 bases and J by 8 bases, leaving 8 bases between them. This clone has only a few counts. Its matching antigen is unknown. Measured with immunoSEQ multiplex PCR; TCRdb has only the in-frame clones, and not every one. The sample holds tens of thousands of clones; roughly nine tenths are singletons and the top ten take 9% to 15%. Findings of the study overall: Clonal expansion by week 6 occurred in CD4+ and CD8+ blood T cells (at 0.1 to 3.0 mg/kg).

The sequences come from CD4+ or CD8+ T cells sorted from blood, collected in a trial of the OX40 agonist ivuxolimab. This sequence originates from an adult with an advanced solid tumor such as melanoma, head and neck, liver or kidney cancer. J is TRBJ2-1 and V is TRBV4-2, with no clear D. CDR3 residues: CASSQERMDEQFF. Written as DNA, the CDR3 is TGTGCCAGCAGCCAAGAACGGATGGATGAGCAGTTCTTC.